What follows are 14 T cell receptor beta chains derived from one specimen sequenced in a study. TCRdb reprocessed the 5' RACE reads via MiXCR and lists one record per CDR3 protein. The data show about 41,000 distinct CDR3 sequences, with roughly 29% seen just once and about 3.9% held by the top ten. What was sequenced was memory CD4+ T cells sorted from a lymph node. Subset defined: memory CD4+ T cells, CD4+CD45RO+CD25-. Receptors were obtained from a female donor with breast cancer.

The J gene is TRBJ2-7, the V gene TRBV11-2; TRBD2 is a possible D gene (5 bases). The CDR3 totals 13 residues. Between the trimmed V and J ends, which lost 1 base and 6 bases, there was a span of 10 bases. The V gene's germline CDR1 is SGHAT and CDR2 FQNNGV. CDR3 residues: CASSLGYRGEQYF. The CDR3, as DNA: TGTGCCAGCAGCTTAGGTTACCGGGGCGAGCAGTACTTC. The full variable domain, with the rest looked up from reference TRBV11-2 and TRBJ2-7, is EAGVAQSPRYKIIEKRQSVAFWCNPISGHATLYWYQQILGQGPKLLIQFQNNGVVDDSQLPKDRFSAERLKGVDSTLKIQPAKLEDSAVYLCASSLGYRGEQYFGPGTRLTVT.

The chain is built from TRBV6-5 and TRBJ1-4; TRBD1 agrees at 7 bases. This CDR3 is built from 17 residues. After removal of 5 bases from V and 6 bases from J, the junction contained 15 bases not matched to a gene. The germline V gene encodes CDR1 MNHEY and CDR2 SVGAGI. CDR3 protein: CASSRGQTSGVYEKLFF. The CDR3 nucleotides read TGTGCCAGCAGTAGGGGACAGACATCGGGGGTATATGAAAAACTGTTTTTT.

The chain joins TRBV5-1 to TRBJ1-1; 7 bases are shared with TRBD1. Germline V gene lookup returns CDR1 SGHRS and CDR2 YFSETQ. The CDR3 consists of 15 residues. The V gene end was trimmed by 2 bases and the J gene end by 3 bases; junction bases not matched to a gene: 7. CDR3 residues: CASSLLGGADTEAFF. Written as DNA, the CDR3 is TGCGCCAGCAGCTTACTAGGGGGCGCGGACACTGAAGCTTTCTTT. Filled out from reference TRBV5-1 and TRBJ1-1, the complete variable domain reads KAGVTQTPRYLIKTRGQQVTLSCSPISGHRSVSWYQQTPGQGLQFLFEYFSETQRNKGNFPGRFSGRQFSNSRSEMNVSTLELGDSALYLCASSLLGGADTEAFFGQGTRLTVV.

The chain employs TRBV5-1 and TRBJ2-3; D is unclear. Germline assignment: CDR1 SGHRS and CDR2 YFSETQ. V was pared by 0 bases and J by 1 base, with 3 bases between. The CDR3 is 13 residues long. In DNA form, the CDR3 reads TGCGCCAGCAGCTTGGATGGCACAGATACGCAGTATTTT. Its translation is CASSLDGTDTQYF.

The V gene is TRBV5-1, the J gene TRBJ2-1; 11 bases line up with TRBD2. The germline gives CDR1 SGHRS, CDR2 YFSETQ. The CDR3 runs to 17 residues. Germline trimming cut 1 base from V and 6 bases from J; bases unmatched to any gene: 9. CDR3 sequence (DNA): TGCGCCAGCAGCTTGCTTTTAGCGGGAGGGCCGGGCAATGAGCAGTTCTTC. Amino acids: CASSLLLAGGPGNEQFF.

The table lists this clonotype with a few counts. The chain's CDR3 is CASSSGQGFSYEQYF. Here the CDR3 DNA reads TGTGCCAGCAGCTCCGGACAGGGCTTCTCCTACGAGCAGTACTTC. The rearrangement joins TRBV7-8 to TRBJ2-7, with TRBD1 matching over 8 bases. The J segment lost 0 bases and the V segment lost 4 bases, leaving 5 bases of the junction unmatched. Germline V gene sequence: CDR1 SGHVS, CDR2 FQNEAQ. This CDR3 is built from 15 residues.

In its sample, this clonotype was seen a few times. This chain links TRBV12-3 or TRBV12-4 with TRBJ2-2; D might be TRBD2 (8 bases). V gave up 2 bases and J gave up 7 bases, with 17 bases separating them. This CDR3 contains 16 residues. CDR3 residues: CASSLFGRGRVGELFF. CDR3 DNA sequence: TGTGCCAGCAGTTTATTCGGGAGGGGGCGCGTCGGGGAGCTGTTTTTT.

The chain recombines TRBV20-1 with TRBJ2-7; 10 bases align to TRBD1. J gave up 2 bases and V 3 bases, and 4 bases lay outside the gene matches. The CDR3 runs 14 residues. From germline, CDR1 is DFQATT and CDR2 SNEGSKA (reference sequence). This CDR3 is CSASLGQGAYEQYF. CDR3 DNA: TGCAGTGCTAGCTTAGGACAGGGGGCCTACGAGCAGTACTTC.

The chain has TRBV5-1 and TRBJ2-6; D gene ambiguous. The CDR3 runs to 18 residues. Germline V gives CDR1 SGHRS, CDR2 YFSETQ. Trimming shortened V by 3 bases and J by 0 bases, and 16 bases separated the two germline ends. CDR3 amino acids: CASSSGQKMASGANVLTF. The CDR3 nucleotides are TGCGCCAGCAGCTCTGGTCAAAAAATGGCCTCTGGGGCCAACGTCCTGACTTTC.

The CDR3 reads CASSYSRTGAYEQYF. The CDR3, as DNA: TGTGCCAGCAGTTACTCTCGGACAGGGGCATACGAGCAGTACTTC. This chain connects TRBV6-5 to TRBJ2-7; 9 positions agree with TRBD1. Per germline, CDR1 MNHEY and CDR2 SVGAGI. This CDR3 is 15 amino acids long. The ends lost 0 bases at V and 4 bases at J; junction bases unmatched: 4.

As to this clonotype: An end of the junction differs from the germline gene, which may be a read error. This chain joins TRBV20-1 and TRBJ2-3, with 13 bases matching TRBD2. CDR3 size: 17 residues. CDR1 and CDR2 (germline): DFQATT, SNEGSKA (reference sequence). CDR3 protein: CSARPRTSGGSRDRQYF. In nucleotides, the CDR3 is TGCAGTGCTAGACCCCGGACTAGCGGGGGCAGCCGGGATAGGCAGTATTTT.

CDR3 residues: CASSEALWAGNEQFF. For the CDR3, the DNA is TGTGCCAGCAGTGAAGCGCTTTGGGCAGGCAATGAGCAGTTCTTC. The chain is built from TRBV2 and TRBJ2-1; D unclear. Germline CDR1 and CDR2: SNHLY and FYNNEI. The V end lost 0 bases, the J end lost 6 bases, and 12 bases lay between the germline ends. This CDR3 is 15 amino acids long.

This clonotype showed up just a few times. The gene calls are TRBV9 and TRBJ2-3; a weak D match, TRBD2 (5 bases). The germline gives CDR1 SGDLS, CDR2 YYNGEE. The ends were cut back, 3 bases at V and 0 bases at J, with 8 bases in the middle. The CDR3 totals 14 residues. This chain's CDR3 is CASSATGSTDTQYF. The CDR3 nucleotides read TGTGCCAGCAGCGCCACGGGGAGCACAGATACGCAGTATTTT.

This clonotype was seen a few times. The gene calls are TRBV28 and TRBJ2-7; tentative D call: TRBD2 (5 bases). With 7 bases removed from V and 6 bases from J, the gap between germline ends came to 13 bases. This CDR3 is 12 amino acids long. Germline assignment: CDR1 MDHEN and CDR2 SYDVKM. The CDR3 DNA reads TGTGCCAGCAAGAGAGGGTCACTCGAGCAGTACTTC. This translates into CASKRGSLEQYF. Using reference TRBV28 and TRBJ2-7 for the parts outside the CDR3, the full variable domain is DVKVTQSSRYLVKRTGEKVFLECVQDMDHENMFWYRQDPGLGLRLIYFSYDVKMKEKGDIPEGYSVSREKKERFSLILESASTNQTSMYLCASKRGSLEQYFGPGTRLTVT.